Below, 12 T cell receptor beta chains from the same sample are listed, as sequenced in a study of cytomegalovirus exposure and HLA in healthy donors. The study ran its PCR with 60 Vbeta and 13 Jbeta primers. Clones were sequenced by immunoSEQ multiplex PCR, and TCRdb holds only the in-frame ones, with some missing. The sample lists about 80,000 clones; approximately 62% were seen once. What was sequenced was PBMCs. The receptors were sampled from a male donor in good health and CMV-seropositive.

The rearrangement joins TRBV30 to TRBJ2-5, with D perhaps matching TRBD2 (6 bases). The V end was cut by 5 bases, the J end by 1 base, with 14 bases between. CDR3 length: 14 residues. CDR1 GTSNPN and CDR2 SVGIG come from the germline V gene (reference sequence). For the CDR3, the DNA is TGTGCCTGGTATAGAGCGGGCATCCAAGAGACCCAGTACTTC. It specifies CAWYRAGIQETQYF.

V usage is TRBV30 and J usage is TRBJ1-1, with 7 positions matching TRBD1. CDR1 and CDR2 (germline): GTSNPN, SVGIG (reference sequence). CDR3 length: 16 amino acids. V lost 2 bases and J lost 1; bases outside the gene matches: 10. CDR3 in amino acids: CAWSTGRQGRNTEAFF. CDR3 sequence (DNA): TGTGCCTGGAGTACGGGCCGACAGGGAAGGAACACTGAAGCTTTCTTT. The full variable domain, with the rest looked up from reference TRBV30 and TRBJ1-1, is SQTIHQWPATLVQPVGSPLSLECTVEGTSNPNLYWYRQAAGRGLQLLFYSVGIGQISSEVPQNLSASRPQDRQFILSSKKLLLSDSGFYLCAWSTGRQGRNTEAFFGQGTRLTVV.

This chain connects TRBV30 to TRBJ1-3, with 7 bases matching TRBD1. This CDR3 is built from 13 residues. The V gene end was trimmed by 3 bases and the J gene end by 2 bases; junction bases not matched to a gene: 1. Per the germline V gene, CDR1 is GTSNPN and CDR2 is SVGIG (reference sequence). Written as DNA, the CDR3 is TGTGCCTGGAGAGGGGGCACTGGAAACACCATATATTTT. Amino acids: CAWRGGTGNTIYF.

This chain joins TRBV10-3 and TRBJ1-2; perhaps TRBD1 as D (6 bases). Per the germline V gene, CDR1 is ENHRY and CDR2 is SYGVKD. Trimming left V 2 bases short and J 4 bases short, with 14 bases between. There are 15 residues in the CDR3. CDR3 protein: CAISEVVGTPYGYTF. As DNA, the CDR3 is TGTGCCATCAGTGAGGTGGTCGGGACACCCTATGGCTACACCTTC.

This clone was seen only a few times. The chain couples TRBV7-2 to TRBJ1-1; D is possibly TRBD1 (6 bases). V was cut by 5 bases and J by 4 bases, with 17 bases left in between. Germline assignment: CDR1 SGHTA and CDR2 FQGNSA. There are 15 residues in the CDR3. CDR3: CASSPNADRATEAFF. CDR3 DNA sequence: TGTGCCAGCAGCCCAAACGCGGACAGAGCCACTGAAGCTTTCTTT.

The V gene is TRBV9, the J gene TRBJ2-5; 7 bases match TRBD2. The CDR3 length is 13 residues. Trimming at V came to 4 bases and at J to 5 bases, leaving 5 bases not matched to a gene. Germline V lookup: CDR1 SGDLS, CDR2 YYNGEE. The CDR3 bases are TGTGCCAGCAGCCAGGGAGGGCCGGAGACCCAGTACTTC. This gives the protein CASSQGGPETQYF.

This chain connects TRBV19 to TRBJ2-5; TRBD2 agrees at 10 bases. CDR1 is LNHDA, CDR2 SQIVND, per germline (reference sequence). V shed 4 bases, J shed 1 base, and the junction held 12 bases outside the gene matches. The CDR3 sequence is 18 residues long. CDR3 nucleotides: TGTGCCAGTAGTAGCGGGCCTAGCGGGGGCCTACTCCAAGAGACCCAGTACTTC. Protein: CASSSGPSGGLLQETQYF.

CDR3 amino acids: CASSPTGAEQYF. The CDR3 nucleotides read TGTGCCAGCAGCCCAACAGGGGCCGAGCAGTACTTC. The rearrangement joins TRBV5-4 to TRBJ2-7, with TRBD1 matching 7 bases. The trim removed 4 bases at V and 6 bases at J, leaving 4 bases unmatched. The germline CDR1 and CDR2 sequences are SGHNT and YYREEE (reference sequence). The CDR3 is 12 amino acids.

The chain recombines TRBV11-1 with TRBJ2-1; 11 bases align to TRBD2. The V gene's germline CDR1 is SGHAT and CDR2 FQDESV (reference sequence). The CDR3 runs 16 residues. The J segment lost 8 bases and the V segment lost 4 bases, leaving 10 bases of the junction unmatched. Written as DNA, the CDR3 is TGTGCCAGCAGCTGGATACTAGCGGGAGAAGGGGATGAGCAGTTCTTC. The encoded protein is CASSWILAGEGDEQFF.

In its sample, this clone was seen a few times. V usage is TRBV19 and J usage is TRBJ1-4; D remains unclear. There are 15 residues in the CDR3. Deletions cut 3 bases from V and 5 bases from J, with 13 bases between. CDR1 is LNHDA and CDR2 is SQIVND in the germline V gene (reference sequence). The CDR3 is CASSMNRGMNEKLFF. The CDR3, as DNA: TGTGCCAGTAGTATGAATAGAGGCATGAATGAAAAACTGTTTTTT.

This chain links TRBV5-1 with TRBJ2-5, with unresolved D. The ends were cut back, 1 base at V and 2 bases at J, with 3 bases in the middle. Germline V lookup: CDR1 SGHRS, CDR2 YFSETQ. The CDR3 is 12 amino acids. CDR3 residues: CASSLPQETQYF. The CDR3 nucleotides are TGCGCCAGCAGCTTGCCACAAGAGACCCAGTACTTC. The full variable domain, completed using reference TRBV5-1 and TRBJ2-5, is KAGVTQTPRYLIKTRGQQVTLSCSPISGHRSVSWYQQTPGQGLQFLFEYFSETQRNKGNFPGRFSGRQFSNSRSEMNVSTLELGDSALYLCASSLPQETQYFGPGTRLLVL.

The rearrangement joins TRBV6-5 to TRBJ1-2, with no clear D. The V gene's germline CDR1 is MNHEY and CDR2 SVGAGI. The CDR3 spans 13 residues. Trimming removed 2 bases from V and 8 bases from J, with 12 bases in between. The CDR3 DNA follows: TGTGCCAGCAGTTACGAGGGAGGGCGAGGCTACACCTTC. It encodes CASSYEGGRGYTF.